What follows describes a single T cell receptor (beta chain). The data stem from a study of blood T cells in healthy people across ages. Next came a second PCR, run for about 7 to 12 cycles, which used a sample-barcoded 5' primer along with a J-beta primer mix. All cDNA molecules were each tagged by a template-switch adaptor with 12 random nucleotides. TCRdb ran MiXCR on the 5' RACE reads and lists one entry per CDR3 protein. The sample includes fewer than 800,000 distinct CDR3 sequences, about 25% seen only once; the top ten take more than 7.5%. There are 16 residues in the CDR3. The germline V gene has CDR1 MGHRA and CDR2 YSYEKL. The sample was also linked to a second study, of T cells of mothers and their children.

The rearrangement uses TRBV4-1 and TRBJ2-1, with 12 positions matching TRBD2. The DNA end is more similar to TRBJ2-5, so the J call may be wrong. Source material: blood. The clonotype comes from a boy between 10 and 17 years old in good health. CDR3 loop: CASSQPTSGSQETQYF. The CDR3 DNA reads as TGCGCCAGCAGCCAACCGACTAGCGGGAGTCAGGAGACCCAGTACTTC.